Below, 25 T cell receptor beta chains from the same sample are listed, as sequenced in a study of cytomegalovirus exposure and HLA in healthy donors (dated by TCRdb to about 2017). Receptor libraries were prepared by the immunoSEQ multiplex PCR assay. For the multiplex PCR, a mixture combining 60 forward primers for TCR Vbeta segments and 13 reverse primers for TCR Jbeta segments was used. TCRdb stores this immuneACCESS table with in-frame sequences only. Part of the clones is absent; in the studies checked, under half of the shortfall reflects unresolved V genes, and no reason is known for the rest. For this sample there are 100,000 to 150,000 clones; 70% to 85% appear just once. The ten largest clones add up to over 1% of the sample. The specimen sequenced was PBMCs. Every receptor here comes from a boy aged 10-17 years in good health and CMV-seronegative.

This chain links TRBV5-1 with TRBJ1-5, with 7 bases that match TRBD1. The CDR3 consists of 18 residues. Germline assignment: CDR1 SGHRS and CDR2 YFSETQ. The J segment lost 8 bases and the V segment lost 0 bases, leaving 17 bases of the junction unmatched. In DNA, the CDR3 is TGCGCCAGCAGCTTGGTCGGACACCTCCGGGACAGAGTCGAGCCCCAGCATTTT. Its translation: CASSLVGHLRDRVEPQHF.

In its sample, this clone was seen a few times. V gene TRBV6-1 combines with J gene TRBJ1-4; maybe TRBD1 (6 bases). Trimming took 1 base from V and 8 from J, leaving 14 bases between them. This CDR3 is 15 amino acids long. Germline V gene sequence: CDR1 MNHNS, CDR2 SASEGT. CDR3 sequence: CASSEGRQGKEKLFF. As DNA, the CDR3 is TGTGCCAGCAGTGAAGGACGGCAGGGGAAGGAAAAACTGTTTTTT.

V gene TRBV10-3 combines with J gene TRBJ2-7; 7 bases match TRBD2. Trimming at V came to 4 bases and at J to 0 bases, leaving 0 bases not matched to a gene. In germline, CDR1 is ENHRY, CDR2 SYGVKD. This CDR3 has 13 residues. CDR3 loop: CAISGDYSYEQYF. Written as DNA, the CDR3 is TGTGCCATCAGTGGGGACTACTCCTACGAGCAGTACTTC.

CDR3 region: CASSLGRTDTQYF. The CDR3 region has the DNA TGTGCCAGCAGCTTGGGGAGAACAGATACGCAGTATTTT. The rearrangement links TRBV5-8 to TRBJ2-3; D remains ambiguous. The CDR3 is 13 amino acids. The germline V gene has CDR1 SGHTS and CDR2 YDEGEE. Between the trimmed V and J ends, which lost 0 bases and 3 bases, there was a span of 5 bases.

This clone was found once. V and J are TRBV27 and TRBJ2-7; 10 bases map to TRBD2. The junction had 3 bases not matched to a gene; V was cut back by 6 bases and J by 4 bases. The CDR3 is 13 amino acids. Germline V gene lookup returns CDR1 MNHEY and CDR2 SMNVEV (reference sequence). The CDR3 protein is CASSRSGRYEQYF. The CDR3, as DNA: TGTGCCAGCAGCCGTAGCGGGAGGTACGAGCAGTACTTC.

The chain has TRBV30 and TRBJ2-1; 9 bases map to TRBD1. The CDR3 has 17 residues. V shed 3 bases, J shed 8 bases, and the junction held 17 bases outside the gene matches. In germline, CDR1 is GTSNPN, CDR2 SVGIG (reference sequence). CDR3 sequence: CAWRGQGSGVPGDEQFF. CDR3 bases: TGTGCCTGGAGAGGACAGGGGTCGGGAGTGCCGGGCGATGAGCAGTTCTTC.

The CDR3 spells CASSLEGEAGNTIYF. DNA of the CDR3: TGCGCCAGCAGCTTGGAGGGGGAAGCTGGAAACACCATATATTTT. The genes are TRBV5-1 and TRBJ1-3; D may be TRBD1 (6 bases). V lost 0 bases to trimming and J lost 2 bases, with 9 bases between them. The germline gives CDR1 SGHRS, CDR2 YFSETQ. This CDR3 is built from 15 residues.

Here the CDR3 DNA reads TGTGCCAGCAATGCTCGCGTCGGAGTAGGCAATGAGCAGTTCTTC. Residues: CASNARVGVGNEQFF. The chain combines TRBV4-2 with TRBJ2-1; D is uncertain. CDR1 is LGHNA, CDR2 YNFKEQ, per germline. Deletions cut 7 bases from V and 6 bases from J, with 19 bases between. CDR3 length: 15 residues.

This clone was detected only a few times. V gene TRBV30 combines with J gene TRBJ2-2; TRBD1 matches at 11 bases. The CDR3 covers 15 residues. After removal of 3 bases from V and 7 bases from J, the junction contained 7 bases not matched to a gene. Germline V gene sequence: CDR1 GTSNPN, CDR2 SVGIG (reference sequence). In nucleotides, the CDR3 is TGTGCCTGGAGGGACAGGGGGCTTTTCAGCGGGGAGCTGTTTTTT. Translating gives CAWRDRGLFSGELFF.

This sequence joins TRBV9 and TRBJ2-7; 11 bases line up with TRBD2. Germline V gene data show CDR1 as SGDLS and CDR2 as YYNGEE. V lost 3 bases and J lost 7; bases outside the gene matches: 15. CDR3 length: 17 amino acids. The DNA of the CDR3 is TGTGCCAGCAGCGACCGACCGGGACTAGCGGATCCTAGTGAGCAGTACTTC. Protein product: CASSDRPGLADPSEQYF. Complete variable domain (other parts from reference TRBV9 and TRBJ2-7): DSGVTQTPKHLITATGQRVTLRCSPRSGDLSVYWYQQSLDQGLQFLIQYYNGEERAKGNILERFSAQQFPDLHSELNLSSLELGDSALYFCASSDRPGLADPSEQYFGPGTRLTVT.

In its sample, this clone was seen a few times. The rearrangement uses TRBV29-1 and TRBJ2-1; D might be TRBD2 (6 bases). Deletions cut 5 bases from V and 6 bases from J, with 14 bases between. Per the germline V gene, CDR1 is SQVTM and CDR2 is ANQGSEA. The CDR3 has 13 residues. The CDR3 nucleotides read TGCAGCGTTCGGGCGGGATGGGCCAATGAGCAGTTCTTC. Protein product: CSVRAGWANEQFF.

The gene calls are TRBV15 and TRBJ2-1; D is unresolved. CDR3 length equals 12 residues. V lost 7 bases, J lost 4 bases, and 8 bases lay in between. Germline V gene lookup returns CDR1 LNHNV and CDR2 YYDKDF (reference sequence). CDR3 residues: CATTNNYNEQFF. CDR3 bases: TGTGCCACCACCAACAATTACAATGAGCAGTTCTTC.

V usage is TRBV7-9 and J usage is TRBJ2-5, with TRBD1 identical over 8 bases. Germline assignment: CDR1 SEHNR and CDR2 FQNEAQ (reference sequence). This CDR3 is built from 17 residues. V shed 8 bases and J 2 bases; nucleotides not matched to a gene: 16. In nucleotides, the CDR3 is TGTGCCAGCGGACAGGGCCTCCTTCCCGAGCTACAAGAGACCCAGTACTTC. Translated: CASGQGLLPELQETQYF.

The V gene is TRBV30, the J gene TRBJ1-1, with a weak D call TRBD1 (5 bases). The CDR3 sequence is 15 residues long. V dropped 1 base and J dropped 1 base, with 13 bases sitting between them. Germline CDR1 GTSNPN, CDR2 SVGIG (reference sequence). DNA of the CDR3: TGTGCCTGGAGTGCTCTGACAGAACGGAACACTGAAGCTTTCTTT. This translates into CAWSALTERNTEAFF.

This CDR3 is CASSLSTGHAEAFF. CDR3 sequence (DNA): TGTGCCAGCAGCCTCTCGACCGGACACGCTGAAGCTTTCTTT. V gene TRBV16 combines with J gene TRBJ1-1; perhaps TRBD1 as D (5 bases). Trimming pared 4 bases from V and 6 bases from J, leaving 15 bases between. The CDR3 is 14 residues long. Germline CDR1 reads KGHSY; CDR2 reads FQNENV.

CDR3 coding DNA: TGTGCCAGCAGCTTAGGGGGACAGAGCTCCTACGAGCAGTACTTC. This encodes CASSLGGQSSYEQYF. The V call is TRBV7-9, the J call TRBJ2-7; the match to TRBD1 covers 7 bases. The V gene end was trimmed by 1 base and the J gene end by 0 bases; junction bases not matched to a gene: 3. CDR3 size: 15 residues. The V gene's germline CDR1 is SEHNR and CDR2 FQNEAQ (reference sequence).

The count of this clone is one. The chain employs TRBV11-3 and TRBJ2-3; 10 bases are shared with TRBD2. Germline CDR1 and CDR2: SGHNT and YENEEA. Germline trimming cut 2 bases from V and 1 base from J; bases unmatched to any gene: 6. The CDR3 loop spans 17 amino acids. The CDR3 bases are TGTGCCAGCAGCTTATTCCGAGCGGGAGGGGGCACAGATACGCAGTATTTT. Translated, it gives CASSLFRAGGGTDTQYF.

This rearrangement joins TRBV5-1 to TRBJ2-5; the D gene is possibly TRBD2 (6 bases). V lost 5 bases and J lost 1, with 12 bases in between. The CDR3 has 14 amino acids. In germline, CDR1 is SGHRS, CDR2 YFSETQ. This CDR3 is CASRETRSQETQYF. The CDR3 region has the DNA TGCGCCAGCAGGGAGACTAGATCCCAAGAGACCCAGTACTTC.

This chain links TRBV29-1 with TRBJ1-3; D is unresolved. The CDR3 consists of 13 residues. From germline, CDR1 is SQVTM and CDR2 ANQGSEA. V dropped 6 bases and J dropped 4 bases, with 13 bases sitting between them. The CDR3 DNA sequence: TGCAGCGTGGCTGGCAGGCTCGGAAACACCATATATTTT. It specifies CSVAGRLGNTIYF.

The CDR3 region is CAWSALGPGPTFGEQYF. The CDR3 DNA is TGTGCCTGGAGTGCTCTTGGGCCAGGCCCGACGTTTGGCGAGCAGTACTTC. The J gene is TRBJ2-7, the V gene TRBV30, with D unresolved. Germline V gene sequence: CDR1 GTSNPN, CDR2 SVGIG (reference sequence). V was pared by 1 base and J by 6 bases, with 25 bases between. There are 17 residues in the CDR3.

The CDR3 DNA is TGTGCCAGCAGCTTAGTAAGCAATCAGCCCCAGCATTTT. This gives the protein CASSLVSNQPQHF. The rearrangement uses TRBV11-2 and TRBJ1-5, with D hard to call. V was trimmed by 1 base and J by 1 base, leaving 2 bases between them. From germline, CDR1 is SGHAT and CDR2 FQNNGV. There are 13 residues in the CDR3.

The rearrangement uses TRBV4-2 and TRBJ1-2, with a weak D call TRBD1 (6 bases). Deletions cut 0 bases from V and 2 bases from J, with 10 bases between. In germline, CDR1 is LGHNA, CDR2 YNFKEQ. This CDR3 has 15 amino acids. The CDR3 loop reads CASSQDPQGNYGYTF. In nucleotides, the CDR3 is TGTGCCAGCAGCCAAGATCCTCAGGGGAACTATGGCTACACCTTC.

The chain carries TRBV2 and TRBJ1-3, with TRBD1 as a possible D gene (5 bases). CDR1 is SNHLY and CDR2 is FYNNEI in the germline V gene. The CDR3 length is 15 residues. With 8 bases removed from V and 4 bases from J, the gap between germline ends came to 18 bases. The CDR3 DNA sequence: TGTGCCAGCTCGGCCGGGGGGAATTCAGGAAACACCATATATTTT. Amino acids: CASSAGGNSGNTIYF.

The genes are TRBV27 and TRBJ2-1, with TRBD2 identical over 7 bases. This CDR3 spans 17 amino acids. V was clipped by 5 bases and J by 0 bases; unmatched bases: 10. Germline V lookup: CDR1 MNHEY, CDR2 SMNVEV (reference sequence). CDR3 DNA: TGTGCCAGCAGTCCCCCCCTCGCGGGAGTCTCCTACAATGAGCAGTTCTTC. As protein: CASSPPLAGVSYNEQFF.

The V call is TRBV30, the J call TRBJ1-1; unclear D gene. Trimming took off 0 bases at V and 3 bases at J, with 11 bases between the two ends. Germline loops: CDR1 GTSNPN, CDR2 SVGIG (reference sequence). This CDR3 contains 14 residues. This chain's CDR3 is CAWSVGGYDTEAFF. The CDR3 DNA follows: TGTGCCTGGAGTGTAGGAGGGTATGACACTGAAGCTTTCTTT.